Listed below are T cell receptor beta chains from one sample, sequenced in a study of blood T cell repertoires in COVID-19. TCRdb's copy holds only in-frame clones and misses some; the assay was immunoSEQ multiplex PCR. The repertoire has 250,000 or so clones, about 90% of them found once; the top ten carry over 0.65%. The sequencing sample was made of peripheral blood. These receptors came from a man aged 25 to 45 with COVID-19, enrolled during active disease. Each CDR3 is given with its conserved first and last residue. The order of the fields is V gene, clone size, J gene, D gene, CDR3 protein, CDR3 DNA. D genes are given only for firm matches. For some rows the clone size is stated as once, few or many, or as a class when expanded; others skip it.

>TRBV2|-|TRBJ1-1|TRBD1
CASSEVGQGYTEAFF
TGTGCCAGCAGTGAAGTGGGACAGGGTTACACTGAAGCTTTCTTT
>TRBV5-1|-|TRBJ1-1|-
CASSLAAGRRAFF
TGCGCCAGCAGCTTGGCCGCGGGGAGGAGGGCTTTCTTT
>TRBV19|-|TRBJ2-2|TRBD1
CASSPGTAFTGELFF
TGTGCCAGTAGTCCAGGGACAGCCTTTACCGGGGAGCTGTTTTTT
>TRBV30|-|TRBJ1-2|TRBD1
CAWSVHRGHLGYTF
TGTGCCTGGAGTGTTCACAGGGGACACCTTGGCTACACCTTC
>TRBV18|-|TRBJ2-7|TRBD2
CASSQRTSGIAYEQYF
TGTGCCAGCTCACAAAGGACTAGCGGGATAGCCTACGAGCAGTACTTC
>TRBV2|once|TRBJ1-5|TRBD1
CASREKTGTHQPQHF
TGTGCCAGCAGGGAGAAGACAGGGACACATCAGCCCCAGCATTTT
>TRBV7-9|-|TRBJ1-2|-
CATTPNYGYTF
TGTGCCACTACTCCTAACTATGGCTACACCTTC
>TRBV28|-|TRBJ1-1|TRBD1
CASTPGAGGRYTEAFF
TGTGCCAGCACCCCAGGGGCAGGGGGTAGGTACACTGAAGCTTTCTTT
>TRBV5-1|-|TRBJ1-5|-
CASSLAPGGQPQHF
TGCGCCAGCAGCTTGGCACCAGGAGGGCAGCCCCAGCATTTT
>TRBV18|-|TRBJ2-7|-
CASSLDRYGSYEQYF
TGTGCCAGCTCACTTGACAGGTATGGTTCCTACGAGCAGTACTTC
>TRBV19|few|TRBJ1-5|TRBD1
CASSIDGTGYQPQHF
TGTGCCAGTAGTATAGATGGGACAGGGTATCAGCCCCAGCATTTT
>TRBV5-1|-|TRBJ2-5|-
CASSFLQETQYF
TGCGCCAGCAGCTTCCTACAAGAGACCCAGTACTTC
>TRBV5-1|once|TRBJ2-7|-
CASSLAPSYEQYF
TGCGCCAGCAGCTTGGCGCCTAGCTACGAGCAGTACTTC
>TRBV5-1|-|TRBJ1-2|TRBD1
CASSLDRQGGGYTF
TGCGCCAGCAGCTTGGATCGGCAGGGGGGCGGCTACACCTTC
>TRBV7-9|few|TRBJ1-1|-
CASSFPGQREAFF
TGTGCCAGCAGCTTCCCCGGACAGAGGGAAGCTTTCTTT
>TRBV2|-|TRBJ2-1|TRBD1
CASSHKGQGSSNEQFF
TGTGCCAGCAGCCATAAAGGACAGGGGTCCTCCAATGAGCAGTTCTTC
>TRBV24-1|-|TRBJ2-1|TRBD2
CATSDRDSGEDEQFF
TGTGCCACCAGTGATCGAGACAGCGGGGAGGATGAGCAGTTCTTC
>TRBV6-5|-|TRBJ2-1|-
CASSYSRGRGEQFF
TGTGCCAGCAGTTACTCCAGGGGAAGGGGTGAGCAGTTCTTC
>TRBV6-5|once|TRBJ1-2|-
CASSDSEYYGYTF
TGTGCCAGCAGTGACTCGGAGTACTATGGCTACACCTTC
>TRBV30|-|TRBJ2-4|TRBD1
CAWSTGTGGIGVSKNIQYF
TGTGCCTGGAGTACAGGGACAGGGGGAATTGGTGTGTCCAAAAACATTCAGTACTTC